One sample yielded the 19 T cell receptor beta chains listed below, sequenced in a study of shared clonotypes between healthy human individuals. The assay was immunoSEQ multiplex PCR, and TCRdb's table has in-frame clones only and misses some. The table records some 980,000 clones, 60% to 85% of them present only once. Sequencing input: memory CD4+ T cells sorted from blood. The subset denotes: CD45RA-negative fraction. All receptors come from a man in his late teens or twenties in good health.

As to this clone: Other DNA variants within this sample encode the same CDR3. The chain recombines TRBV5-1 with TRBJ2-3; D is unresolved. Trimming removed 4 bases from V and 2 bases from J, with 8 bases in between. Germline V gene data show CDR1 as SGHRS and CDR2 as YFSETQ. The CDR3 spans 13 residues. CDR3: CASSLQYTDTQYF. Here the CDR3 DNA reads TGCGCCAGCAGCCTACAGTACACAGATACGCAGTATTTT. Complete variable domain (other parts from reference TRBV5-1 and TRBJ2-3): KAGVTQTPRYLIKTRGQQVTLSCSPISGHRSVSWYQQTPGQGLQFLFEYFSETQRNKGNFPGRFSGRQFSNSRSEMNVSTLELGDSALYLCASSLQYTDTQYFGPGTRLTVL.

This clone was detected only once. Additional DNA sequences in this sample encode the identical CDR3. CDR3 sequence reads: CASSLGQGREKLFF. The CDR3 DNA sequence: TGCGCCAGCAGCTTGGGACAGGGGCGTGAAAAACTGTTTTTT. This sequence joins TRBV5-1 and TRBJ1-4; 8 bases match TRBD1. The CDR3 has 14 residues. J gave up 7 bases and V 0 bases, and 2 bases lay outside the gene matches. Germline CDR1 and CDR2: SGHRS and YFSETQ.

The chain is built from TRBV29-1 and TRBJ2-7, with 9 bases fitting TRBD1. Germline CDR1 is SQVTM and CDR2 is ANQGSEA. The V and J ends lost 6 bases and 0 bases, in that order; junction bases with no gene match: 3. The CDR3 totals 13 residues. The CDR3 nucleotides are TGCAGCGTCGGACAGGGGTCCTCCTACGAGCAGTACTTC. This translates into CSVGQGSSYEQYF.

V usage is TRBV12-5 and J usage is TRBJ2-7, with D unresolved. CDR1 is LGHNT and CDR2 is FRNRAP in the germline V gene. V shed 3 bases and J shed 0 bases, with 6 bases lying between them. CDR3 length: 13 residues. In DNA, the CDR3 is TGTGCTAGTGGTTTTGGGGACTCCTACGAGCAGTACTTC. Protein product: CASGFGDSYEQYF.

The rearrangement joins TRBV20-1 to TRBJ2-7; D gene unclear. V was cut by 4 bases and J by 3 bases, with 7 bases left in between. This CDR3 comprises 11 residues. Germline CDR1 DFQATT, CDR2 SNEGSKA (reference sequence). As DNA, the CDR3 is TGCAGTGCTAACGTAAACTACGAGCAGTACTTC. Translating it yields CSANVNYEQYF.

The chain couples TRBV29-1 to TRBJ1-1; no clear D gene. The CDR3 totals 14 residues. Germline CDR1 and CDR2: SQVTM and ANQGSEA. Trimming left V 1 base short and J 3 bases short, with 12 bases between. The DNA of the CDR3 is TGCAGCGTTGAAGGGGCAGGCAGCTACACTGAAGCTTTCTTT. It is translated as CSVEGAGSYTEAFF.

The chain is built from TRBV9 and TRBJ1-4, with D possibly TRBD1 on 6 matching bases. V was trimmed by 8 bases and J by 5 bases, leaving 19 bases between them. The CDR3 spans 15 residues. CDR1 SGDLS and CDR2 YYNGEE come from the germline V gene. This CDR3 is CARHGGQPENEKLFF. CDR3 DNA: TGTGCCAGACACGGTGGACAGCCTGAAAATGAAAAACTGTTTTTT.

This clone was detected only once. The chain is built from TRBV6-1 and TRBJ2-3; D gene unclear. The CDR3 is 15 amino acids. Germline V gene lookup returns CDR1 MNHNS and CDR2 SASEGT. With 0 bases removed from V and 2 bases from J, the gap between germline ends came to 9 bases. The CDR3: CASSEAVGFTDTQYF. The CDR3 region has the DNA TGTGCCAGCAGTGAAGCCGTTGGATTCACAGATACGCAGTATTTT.

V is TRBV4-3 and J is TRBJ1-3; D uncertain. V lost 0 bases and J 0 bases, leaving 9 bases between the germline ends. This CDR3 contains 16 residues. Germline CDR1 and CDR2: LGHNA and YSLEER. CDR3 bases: TGCGCCAGCAGCCAAGAGTGGGCCTTCTCTGGAAACACCATATATTTT. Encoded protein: CASSQEWAFSGNTIYF.

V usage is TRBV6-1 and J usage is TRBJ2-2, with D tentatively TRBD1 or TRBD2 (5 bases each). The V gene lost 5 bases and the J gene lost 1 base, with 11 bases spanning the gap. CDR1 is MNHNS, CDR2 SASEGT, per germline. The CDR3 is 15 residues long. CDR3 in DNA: TGTGCCAGCAGTTGGGACGCTAGGAACACCGGGGAGCTGTTTTTT. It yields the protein CASSWDARNTGELFF.

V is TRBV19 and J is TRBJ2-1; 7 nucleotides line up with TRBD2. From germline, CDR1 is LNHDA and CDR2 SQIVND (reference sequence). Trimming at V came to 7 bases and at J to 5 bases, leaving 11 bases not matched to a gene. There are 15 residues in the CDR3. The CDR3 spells CASTTVQRDHNEQFF. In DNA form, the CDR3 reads TGTGCCAGTACGACTGTCCAGCGGGACCACAATGAGCAGTTCTTC.

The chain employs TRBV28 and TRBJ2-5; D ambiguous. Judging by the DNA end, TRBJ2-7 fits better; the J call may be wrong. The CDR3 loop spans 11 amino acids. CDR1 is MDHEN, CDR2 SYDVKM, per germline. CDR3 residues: CASSLRNEQYF. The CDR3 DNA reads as TGTGCCAGCAGTTTACGGAACGAGCAGTACTTC.

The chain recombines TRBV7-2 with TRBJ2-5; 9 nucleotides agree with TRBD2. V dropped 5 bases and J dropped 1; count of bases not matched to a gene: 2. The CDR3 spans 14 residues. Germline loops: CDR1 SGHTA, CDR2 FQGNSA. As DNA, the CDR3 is TGTGCCAGCAGCCAACTAGCGGGCCAAGAGACCCAGTACTTC. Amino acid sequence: CASSQLAGQETQYF. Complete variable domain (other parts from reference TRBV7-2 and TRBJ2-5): GAGVSQSPSNKVTEKGKDVELRCDPISGHTALYWYRQSLGQGLEFLIYFQGNSAPDKSGLPSDRFSAERTGGSVSTLTIQRTQQEDSAVYLCASSQLAGQETQYFGPGTRLLVL.

This chain's CDR3 is CATGTGGTYEQYF. CDR3 sequence (DNA): TGTGCCACCGGCACAGGGGGGACCTACGAGCAGTACTTC. The rearrangement joins TRBV10-3 to TRBJ2-7, with 8 bases matching TRBD1. The CDR3 has 13 amino acids. Per germline, CDR1 ENHRY and CDR2 SYGVKD. Unmatched junction bases numbered 7, after V lost 10 bases and J lost 2 bases.

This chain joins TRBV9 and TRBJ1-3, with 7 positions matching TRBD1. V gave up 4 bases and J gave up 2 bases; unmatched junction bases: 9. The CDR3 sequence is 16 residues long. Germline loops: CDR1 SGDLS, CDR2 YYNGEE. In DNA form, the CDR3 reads TGTGCCAGCAGCTTTTTCCCCGGGACAGCTGGAAACACCATATATTTT. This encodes CASSFFPGTAGNTIYF.

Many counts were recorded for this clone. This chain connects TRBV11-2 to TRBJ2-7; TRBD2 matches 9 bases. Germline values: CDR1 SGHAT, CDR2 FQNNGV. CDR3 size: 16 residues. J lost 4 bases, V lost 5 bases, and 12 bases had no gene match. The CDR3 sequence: CASSTWEASGAYEQYF. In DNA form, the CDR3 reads TGTGCCAGCAGCACATGGGAGGCTAGCGGGGCGTACGAGCAGTACTTC.

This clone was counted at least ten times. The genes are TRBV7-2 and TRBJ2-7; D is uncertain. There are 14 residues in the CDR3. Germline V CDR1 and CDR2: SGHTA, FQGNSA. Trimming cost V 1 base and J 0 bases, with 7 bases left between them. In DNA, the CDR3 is TGTGCCAGCAGCTTAGTGTATACCTCCTACGAGCAGTACTTC. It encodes CASSLVYTSYEQYF.

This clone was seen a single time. The CDR3 DNA reads as TGTGCCATCACAACGGGCGTGCAGAACACAGATACGCAGTATTTT. Amino acid sequence: CAITTGVQNTDTQYF. V is TRBV10-3 and J is TRBJ2-3; D is unresolved. The V end lost 7 bases, the J end lost 2 bases, and 16 bases lay between the germline ends. Germline-derived CDR1 and CDR2 are ENHRY and SYGVKD. The length of the CDR3 is 15 residues.

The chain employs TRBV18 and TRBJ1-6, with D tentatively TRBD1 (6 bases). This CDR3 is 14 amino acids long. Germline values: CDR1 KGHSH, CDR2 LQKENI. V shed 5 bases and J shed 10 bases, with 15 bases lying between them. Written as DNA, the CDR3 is TGTGCCAGCTCAGAGGGGGGGTCAGGATCACCCCTCCACTTT. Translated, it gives CASSEGGSGSPLHF.